This T cell receptor (beta chain) was captured in a study of brain T cells in children with intractable seizures. Germline values: CDR1 LNHNV, CDR2 YYDKDF (reference sequence). V lost 3 bases and J lost 0, with 9 bases in between. The CDR3 has 15 residues. This clone has a single count. The antigen remains unidentified. Measured with immunoSEQ multiplex PCR; TCRdb has only the in-frame clones, and not every one. The sample lists hundreds of thousands of clones; approximately 93% were seen once. Regarding time point: blood from clinic visit 5 months post-surgery; TSC patient then seizure free. Study findings and constraints: HCMV serostatus was not known, and viral specificity came from CDR3 similarity only. Pre-surgery blood may have been undersampled, hiding some clones.

J is TRBJ2-1 and V is TRBV15; no clear D. This specimen consisted of peripheral blood, obtained less than 6 months after surgery. This receptor was identified in a boy under two years old with tuberous sclerosis and intractable seizures. Here the CDR3 DNA reads TGTGCCACCAGCAGTGGGGTCCTCTCCTACAATGAGCAGTTCTTC. Residues: CATSSGVLSYNEQFF.